The 5 T cell receptor beta chains below all came from one sample that was sequenced in a study of blood T cell repertoires in COVID-19. Some clones are missing from TCRdb's copy, which holds only in-frame ones; the method was immunoSEQ multiplex PCR. The table records about 270,000 clones, less than 95% of them present only once. Sequencing was performed on PBMCs or T cells enriched from blood (not recorded which). These receptors originate from a middle-aged man who had been exposed to COVID-19.

This chain connects TRBV30 to TRBJ1-1, with TRBD1 as a possible D gene (5 bases). The CDR3 length is 13 residues. CDR1 and CDR2 from the germline V gene are GTSNPN and SVGIG (reference sequence). Trimming removed 4 bases at V and 2 bases at J, with 11 bases between. The CDR3 region has the DNA TGTGCCTGGACCCCAGACAGAAACACTGAAGCTTTCTTT. Its protein is CAWTPDRNTEAFF.

The chain uses TRBV18 and TRBJ2-5; D is possibly TRBD1 (7 bases). Germline loops: CDR1 KGHSH, CDR2 LQKENI. Trimming shortened V by 1 base and J by 0 bases, and 15 bases separated the two germline ends. The CDR3 is 17 residues long. The DNA for the CDR3 is TGTGCCAGCTCACCACGCACGGCAGGGGGGTACCAAGAGACCCAGTACTTC. Its protein is CASSPRTAGGYQETQYF. The variable domain in full, completed from reference TRBV18 and TRBJ2-5, reads NAGVMQNPRHLVRRRGQEARLRCSPMKGHSHVYWYRQLPEEGLKFMVYLQKENIIDESGMPKERFSAEFPKEGPSILRIQQVVRGDSAAYFCASSPRTAGGYQETQYFGPGTRLLVL.

J is TRBJ2-7 and V is TRBV27, with D unclear. With 6 bases removed from V and 2 bases from J, the gap between germline ends came to 17 bases. The germline V gene has CDR1 MNHEY and CDR2 SMNVEV (reference sequence). The CDR3 length is 15 residues. The DNA for the CDR3 is TGTGCCAGCAGCCCCATTAGCACGTTTACCTACGAGCAGTACTTC. This gives the protein CASSPISTFTYEQYF.

This rearrangement joins TRBV19 to TRBJ1-2, with a tentative D call TRBD1 (6 bases). The V end was cut by 4 bases, the J end by 3 bases, with 15 bases between. Germline loops: CDR1 LNHDA, CDR2 SQIVND (reference sequence). CDR3 size: 15 residues. CDR3 in DNA: TGTGCCAGTAGTACATGGACAGCGTATTACTATGGCTACACCTTC. This codes for CASSTWTAYYYGYTF.

V gene TRBV28 combines with J gene TRBJ2-6; 8 bases line up with TRBD2. CDR3 length: 19 residues. The junction had 10 bases not matched to a gene; V was cut back by 0 bases and J by 3 bases. Germline CDR1 reads MDHEN; CDR2 reads SYDVKM. The chain's CDR3 is CASSLWRWGSGSGANVLTF. CDR3 DNA: TGTGCCAGCAGTTTATGGAGGTGGGGGAGCGGGAGTGGGGCCAACGTCCTGACTTTC.